This TCR beta chain appears in the sequencing data of a study of T cell repertoires in cytomegalovirus infection. Study-wide context: CMV infection and matching HLA type were both indicated by public TCR beta signatures.

Findings of the study overall: CMV carriers with the relevant HLA were identified by cumulative public TCR beta family frequency. HLA-C-restricted CMV clonotypes gave the most frequent clonotype in two of eight donors.

TCRdb re-derived calls from the reads in MiXCR, one entry per CDR3 protein. The sample contains hundreds of thousands of distinct CDR3 sequences, 33% of which appear only once. V gave up 0 bases and J gave up 2 bases; unmatched junction bases: 7. The germline V gene has CDR1 MGHRA and CDR2 YSYEKL. This CDR3 comprises 17 residues. The sample holds a few counts of this clonotype. Its antigen is unidentified. The starting material was cultured PBMCs, obtained from culture after CMV antigen stimulation. The V gene is TRBV4-1, the J gene TRBJ2-7, with 10 positions matching TRBD2. The sequence was obtained from a human donor in good health (CMV status not recorded). Some clones in this sample may be carry-over from other donors' samples. CDR3 loop: CASSQDLASGRPYEQYF. The CDR3, as DNA: TGCGCCAGCAGCCAAGATTTGGCTAGCGGGAGACCCTACGAGCAGTACTTC.